These T cell receptor beta chains were read from a single sample in a study of shared clonotypes between healthy human individuals. Clones were read by immunoSEQ multiplex PCR, and TCRdb kept only the in-frame ones, dropping some. The data hold roughly 1,800,000 clones, with about 95% observed a single time. Source material: naive CD8+ T cells sorted from blood. These receptors all stem from a man aged 18 to 30 in good health. CDR3s include the opening cysteine and the closing phenylalanine or tryptophan. D genes are given only for firm matches. Clone size is shown for a subset of rows, as once, few, many or a class of expanded clone.

v_gene,d_gene,abundance,len,j_gene,CDR3nt,CDR3aa
TRBV27,TRBD2,-,15,TRBJ2-1,TGTGCCAGCAGTTCGGGAACGGGAGGATGGAATGAGCAGTTCTTC,CASSSGTGGWNEQFF
TRBV5-4,-,-,16,TRBJ2-7,TGTGCCAGCAGCTTGACCTCCGGCAGGGGCCAATACGAGCAGTACTTC,CASSLTSGRGQYEQYF
TRBV7-9,-,-,13,TRBJ2-7,TGTGCCAGCAGCCCCGCAGCAGGGATCGAGCAGTACTTC,CASSPAAGIEQYF
TRBV11-3,TRBD2,-,18,TRBJ2-3,TGTGCCAGCAGCTTAGATCGTTTAGCGGGAGGTCCTACAGATACGCAGTATTTT,CASSLDRLAGGPTDTQYF
TRBV27,-,-,15,TRBJ1-5,TGTGCCAGCAGTTTGTCAGGGGAAAGCAATCAGCCCCAGCATTTT,CASSLSGESNQPQHF
TRBV9,TRBD1,-,16,TRBJ2-7,TGTGCCAGCAGCGTAGATCCCGCAGGGGGCACCTACGAGCAGTACTTC,CASSVDPAGGTYEQYF
TRBV7-9,-,-,13,TRBJ1-2,TGTGCCAGCAGCTTGGGGGAGGTCCATGGCTACACCTTC,CASSLGEVHGYTF
TRBV2,-,once,14,TRBJ2-1,TGTGCCAGCAGTGAACCCCAGGGCCCCAATGAGCAGTTCTTC,CASSEPQGPNEQFF
TRBV5-6,-,-,18,TRBJ2-5,TGTGCCAGCAGCTTAAGAGTATTGTCGAAACCGTACCAAGAGACCCAGTACTTC,CASSLRVLSKPYQETQYF
TRBV12-5,-,-,17,TRBJ2-2,TGTGCTAGTGGTTTGCACCCCGTCCAGGGGAACACCGGGGAGCTGTTTTTT,CASGLHPVQGNTGELFF
TRBV25-1,-,-,13,TRBJ2-2,TGTGCCACCTCCGGGGAGGTAGCCGGGGAGCTGTTTTTT,CATSGEVAGELFF
TRBV5-4,-,-,14,TRBJ1-1,TGTGCCAGCAGCCAGGGTGGGGGGGAGACTGAAGCTTTCTTT,CASSQGGGETEAFF
TRBV7-6,-,-,14,TRBJ2-7,TGTGCCAGCAGCTTAGCGGGACCCTCCTACGAGCAGTACTTC,CASSLAGPSYEQYF
TRBV28,TRBD1,-,14,TRBJ1-1,TGTGCCAGCAGTTTTCCGGAAGGGGACAGAGAAGCTTTCTTT,CASSFPEGDREAFF
TRBV5-4,-,-,15,TRBJ2-1,TGTGCCAGCAGCTTGGGAGCCTCACCAGGCAATGAGCAGTTCTTC,CASSLGASPGNEQFF
TRBV5-4,-,-,14,TRBJ2-7,TGTGCCAGCAGCTTAGACGGGAGCTCCTACGAGCAGTACTTC,CASSLDGSSYEQYF
TRBV4-1,-,-,15,TRBJ1-1,TGCGCCAGCAGCCAGGGGGGGCAGGGGAGGACTGAAGCTTTCTTT,CASSQGGQGRTEAFF
TRBV7-9,TRBD2,-,16,TRBJ2-7,TGTGCCAGCAGCGGGGGACTAGCGGGGGTGAGCCACGAGCAGTACTTC,CASSGGLAGVSHEQYF
TRBV4-1,-,-,12,TRBJ2-3,TGCGCCAGCAGCCAGGAATCGGATACGCAGTATTTT,CASSQESDTQYF
TRBV29-1,-,-,13,TRBJ2-5,TGCAGCGTACCCGGGCCATGGGAAGAGACCCAGTACTTC,CSVPGPWEETQYF
TRBV5-4,-,-,14,TRBJ1-2,TGTGCCAGCAGCTTTAGGGGAACCAACTATGGCTACACCTTC,CASSFRGTNYGYTF
TRBV4-1,TRBD2,-,14,TRBJ2-7,TGCGCCAGCAGCCTTGGGACTAGCGGCGAAGAGCAGTACTTC,CASSLGTSGEEQYF
TRBV4-1,-,-,17,TRBJ2-3,TGCGCCAGCAGCCACCCCCTCGGGCACGCTAGCACAGATACGCAGTATTTT,CASSHPLGHASTDTQYF
TRBV19,-,-,12,TRBJ2-7,TGTGCCAGTAGCCCGACGGGCTACGAGCAGTACTTC,CASSPTGYEQYF
TRBV19,-,-,11,TRBJ2-1,TGTGCCAGTAGTAGGGGGGATGAGCAGTTCTTC,CASSRGDEQFF
TRBV27,TRBD2,-,17,TRBJ2-1,TGTGCCAGCAGTTCCCCCCCTGCGGGAGGGTTTTACAATGAGCAGTTCTTC,CASSSPPAGGFYNEQFF
TRBV4-1,-,-,15,TRBJ1-6,TGCGCCAGCAGCCAAGGCCCACTGTTGAATTCACCCCTCCACTTT,CASSQGPLLNSPLHF